The T cell receptor beta chain described here comes from a study of T cells after yellow fever vaccination. The study's findings and limits: Once the booster was given, most primary-vaccination clones reappeared, at 95% to 97% for CD4 and around 90% for CD8.

Generation of TCR cDNA used 5'RACE template switching (which added a universal primer site and UMIs). TCRdb processed the 5' RACE reads anew with MiXCR; each CDR3 protein has one entry. This sample has fewer than 350,000 distinct CDR3 sequences; around 3.6% occur once, and the top ten carry around a quarter. To note about this clonotype: Its antigen is currently unknown. This may arise from a read error, as a much more abundant clone is one base away.

The CDR3 loop spans 15 amino acids. V trimming: 5 bases; J trimming: 5 bases; junction bases outside the gene matches: 8. CDR1 and CDR2 (germline): SGHVS, FNYEAQ. The sequence derives from a man between 18 and 35 years old who received the YFV17D yellow fever vaccine. The chain couples TRBV7-6 to TRBJ1-4; 7 positions agree with TRBD1. Specimen: PBMCs, collected on the day of the yellow fever booster vaccination. The chain's CDR3 is CASSARQGLNEKLFF. The CDR3 DNA reads as TGTGCCAGCAGCGCCCGACAGGGACTAAATGAAAAACTGTTTTTT.